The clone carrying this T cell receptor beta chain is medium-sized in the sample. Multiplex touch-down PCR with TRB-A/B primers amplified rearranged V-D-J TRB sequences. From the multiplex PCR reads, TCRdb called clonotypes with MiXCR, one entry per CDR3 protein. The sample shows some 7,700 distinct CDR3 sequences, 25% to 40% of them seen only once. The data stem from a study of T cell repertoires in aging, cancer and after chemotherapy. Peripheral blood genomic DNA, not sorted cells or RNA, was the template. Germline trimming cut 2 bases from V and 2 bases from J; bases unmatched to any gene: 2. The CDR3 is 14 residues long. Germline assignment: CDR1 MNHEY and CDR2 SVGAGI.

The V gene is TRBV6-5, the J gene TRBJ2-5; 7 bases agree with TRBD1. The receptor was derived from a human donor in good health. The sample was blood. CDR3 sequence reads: CASSYGQAQETQYF. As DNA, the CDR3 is TGTGCCAGCAGTTACGGACAGGCTCAAGAGACCCAGTACTTC.